These 23 T cell receptor beta chains originate from one sample sequenced in a study of identical twins. TCRdb reprocessed the 5' RACE reads with MiXCR, giving one entry per CDR3 protein. The sample yields 500,000 to 550,000 distinct CDR3 sequences, around 20% seen once. This same sample was also part of a study on T cells expressing NK-cell markers.

The source material was CD4+ T cells sorted from blood. The receptor set was obtained from a woman under 30 in good health.

This chain connects TRBV7-2 to TRBJ2-5; D not certain. Trimming shortened V by 2 bases and J by 4 bases, and 11 bases separated the two germline ends. This CDR3 region has 14 residues. Germline assignment: CDR1 SGHTA and CDR2 FQGNSA. CDR3 in amino acids: CASSLRPSPETQYF. DNA for the CDR3: TGTGCCAGCAGCTTAAGGCCTTCCCCAGAGACCCAGTACTTC.

The chain has TRBV12-3 or TRBV12-4 and TRBJ2-2; D call uncertain. The CDR3 runs 12 residues. The V end lost 3 bases, the J end lost 7 bases, and 6 bases lay between the germline ends. CDR3 amino acids: CASSFIVGELFF. The CDR3 nucleotides read TGTGCCAGCAGTTTTATAGTCGGGGAGCTGTTTTTT.

The CDR3 protein is CASSWGTLTGDWDEQFF. Written as DNA, the CDR3 is TGCGCCAGCAGCTGGGGGACCCTTACAGGGGACTGGGATGAGCAGTTCTTC. The V call is TRBV5-1, the J call TRBJ2-1, with a tentative D call TRBD1 (7 bases). The germline V gene has CDR1 SGHRS and CDR2 YFSETQ. Trimming shortened V by 3 bases and J by 8 bases, and 24 bases separated the two germline ends. The CDR3 has 17 amino acids.

The V and J genes are TRBV11-2 and TRBJ2-3; 11 bases align to TRBD2. Germline assignment: CDR1 SGHAT and CDR2 FQNNGV. V lost 5 bases and J lost 0; bases outside the gene matches: 10. The CDR3 is 18 residues long. For the CDR3, the DNA is TGTGCCAGCAGCCCCCCGGCGACTAGCGGGGTCAGCACAGATACGCAGTATTTT. Amino acids: CASSPPATSGVSTDTQYF.

The table lists this clonotype with a few counts. The rearrangement uses TRBV6-5 and TRBJ1-2; D not certain. Trimming took 4 bases from V and 4 from J, leaving 10 bases between them. The CDR3 length is 13 residues. Germline V gives CDR1 MNHEY, CDR2 SVGAGI. CDR3: CASSWSGSYGYTF. CDR3 bases: TGTGCCAGCAGTTGGTCGGGCAGCTATGGCTACACCTTC.

This clonotype is a singleton in its sample. The chain uses TRBV7-2 and TRBJ2-7; D gene uncertain. Trimming took 3 bases from V and 7 from J, leaving 16 bases between them. The CDR3 has 14 residues. The V gene's germline CDR1 is SGHTA and CDR2 FQGNSA. The CDR3 loop is CASSFEVYGREQYF. As DNA, the CDR3 is TGTGCCAGCAGCTTTGAGGTCTACGGGCGGGAGCAGTACTTC.

The V call is TRBV7-8, the J call TRBJ2-7; 10 bases fit TRBD2. V shed 4 bases and J 7 bases; nucleotides not matched to a gene: 7. Germline-derived CDR1 and CDR2 are SGHVS and FQNEAQ. This CDR3 region has 14 residues. The CDR3 here is CASSSSSGRREQYF. CDR3 nucleotides: TGTGCCAGCAGCTCGAGTAGCGGGAGGCGGGAGCAGTACTTC.

The rearrangement joins TRBV12-3 or TRBV12-4 to TRBJ2-7; 8 bases fit TRBD2. Trimming cost V 8 bases and J 2 bases; bases outside gene matches: 5. This CDR3 has 13 amino acids. The CDR3 DNA is TGTGCCAGCGTACCTAGCGGGCCCTACGAGCAGTACTTC. It codes for CASVPSGPYEQYF.

The V call is TRBV6-2 or TRBV6-3, the J call TRBJ2-7, with 7 nucleotides matching TRBD1. With V trimmed by 3 bases and J by 5 bases, 7 bases remained unmatched. Germline lookup yields CDR1 MNHEY and CDR2 SVGEGT. This CDR3 comprises 14 residues. The CDR3 loop is CASSYRDRGHEQYF. The DNA of the CDR3 is TGTGCCAGCAGTTATCGGGACAGAGGACACGAGCAGTACTTC.

The chain links TRBV29-1 to TRBJ2-5, with D uncertain. The germline CDR1 and CDR2 sequences are SQVTM and ANQGSEA. CDR3 length: 11 amino acids. V lost 2 bases to trimming and J lost 5 bases, with 6 bases between them. As DNA, the CDR3 is TGCAGCGTTGAATTAGTCGAGACCCAGTACTTC. This codes for CSVELVETQYF. The full variable domain, with the rest looked up from reference TRBV29-1 and TRBJ2-5, is SAVISQKPSRDICQRGTSLTIQCQVDSQVTMMFWYRQQPGQSLTLIATANQGSEATYESGFVIDKFPISRPNLTFSTLTVSNMSPEDSSIYLCSVELVETQYFGPGTRLLVL.

The chain carries TRBV29-1 and TRBJ2-2; D may be TRBD1 (6 bases). The germline V gene encodes CDR1 SQVTM and CDR2 ANQGSEA. This CDR3 is built from 13 residues. V lost 5 bases and J 4 bases, leaving 11 bases between the germline ends. CDR3 coding DNA: TGCAGCGTTTGGGGACACCTCACCGGGGAGCTGTTTTTT. This gives the protein CSVWGHLTGELFF.

This clonotype was seen a handful of times. The chain carries TRBV5-1 and TRBJ1-4, with 7 bases that match TRBD1. Trimming removed 4 bases from V and 7 bases from J; junction bases left unmatched: 10. This CDR3 comprises 15 residues. Germline V gene lookup returns CDR1 SGHRS and CDR2 YFSETQ. For the CDR3, the DNA is TGCGCCAGCAGCCCCGGACAGGATCTCGGTGAAAAACTGTTTTTT. Encoded protein: CASSPGQDLGEKLFF.

This clonotype was seen a handful of times. The J gene is TRBJ2-7, the V gene TRBV6-5; D not certain. The V end was cut by 4 bases, the J end by 2 bases, with 12 bases between. The CDR3 runs 14 residues. Germline-derived CDR1 and CDR2 are MNHEY and SVGAGI. CDR3 residues: CASSSPQTTYEQYF. CDR3 nucleotide sequence: TGTGCCAGCAGTTCCCCGCAGACAACCTACGAGCAGTACTTC.

This clonotype was seen many times. The gene calls are TRBV7-2 and TRBJ2-7; D gene ambiguous. V was shortened by 3 bases and J by 2 bases, with 8 bases between the two germline ends. Germline-derived CDR1 and CDR2 are SGHTA and FQGNSA. The CDR3 runs to 13 residues. DNA for the CDR3: TGTGCCAGCAGCTTGGACGGCACCTACGAGCAGTACTTC. Amino acid sequence: CASSLDGTYEQYF.

At least ten counts were recorded for this clonotype. V is TRBV9 and J is TRBJ2-2, with 9 bases that match TRBD2. Germline V CDR1 and CDR2: SGDLS, YYNGEE. This CDR3 has 16 amino acids. Trimming at V came to 0 bases and at J to 1 base, leaving 1 base not matched to a gene. The CDR3 here is CASSVASGVNTGELFF. Here the CDR3 DNA reads TGTGCCAGCAGCGTAGCTAGCGGGGTGAACACCGGGGAGCTGTTTTTT. The full variable domain, its missing parts supplied by reference TRBV9 and TRBJ2-2, is DSGVTQTPKHLITATGQRVTLRCSPRSGDLSVYWYQQSLDQGLQFLIQYYNGEERAKGNILERFSAQQFPDLHSELNLSSLELGDSALYFCASSVASGVNTGELFFGEGSRLTVL.

The chain uses TRBV6-5 and TRBJ2-7; tentatively, D is TRBD2 (6 bases). Germline lookup yields CDR1 MNHEY and CDR2 SVGAGI. V was trimmed by 6 bases and J by 12 bases, leaving 18 bases between them. This CDR3 is built from 12 residues. The CDR3 DNA is TGTGCCAGCAGCCCACCTTTGCGGGAACTGTACTTC. Translation: CASSPPLRELYF.

This clonotype was seen only a few times. V and J are TRBV20-1 and TRBJ1-2; D is perhaps TRBD1 (5 bases). Germline V gene sequence: CDR1 DFQATT, CDR2 SNEGSKA (reference sequence). The CDR3 loop spans 12 amino acids. V lost 8 bases and J lost 5, with 15 bases in between. CDR3 region: CSLKDNLYGYTF. In DNA, the CDR3 is TGCAGTCTAAAGGACAACCTATATGGCTACACCTTC.

This clonotype was found many times. V and J are TRBV29-1 and TRBJ2-3, with D perhaps TRBD1 or TRBD2 (5 bases each). The CDR3 sequence is 15 residues long. V shed 8 bases and J shed 0 bases, with 18 bases lying between them. CDR1 is SQVTM, CDR2 ANQGSEA, per germline. The CDR3 reads CSSRDQALSTDTQYF. For the CDR3, the DNA is TGCAGCTCCCGGGACCAGGCCCTTAGCACAGATACGCAGTATTTT.

This clonotype was recorded a few times. The chain recombines TRBV2 with TRBJ2-7; D possibly corresponds to TRBD1 (6 bases). V lost 5 bases to trimming and J lost 1 base, with 12 bases between them. The V gene's germline CDR1 is SNHLY and CDR2 FYNNEI. The CDR3 runs 14 residues. CDR3 region: CASSPDRFSYEQYF. DNA for the CDR3: TGTGCCAGCAGTCCCGACAGGTTTTCCTACGAGCAGTACTTC.

This clonotype has a count of ten or more. This chain joins TRBV6-1 and TRBJ2-1; 13 bases agree with TRBD2. The ends lost 7 bases at V and 6 bases at J; junction bases unmatched: 6. This CDR3 region has 15 residues. Germline V lookup: CDR1 MNHNS, CDR2 SASEGT. The CDR3 spells CASTRTSGGSNEQFF. The CDR3 nucleotides read TGTGCCAGCACGAGGACTAGCGGGGGAAGCAATGAGCAGTTCTTC.

This clonotype was picked up many times. The genes are TRBV6-1 and TRBJ2-2; TRBD1 matches 8 bases. The CDR3 contains 15 residues. V trimming: 6 bases; J trimming: 2 bases; junction bases outside the gene matches: 5. CDR1 and CDR2 (germline): MNHNS, SASEGT. In nucleotides, the CDR3 is TGTGCCAGCAGCCAGGGGGCGGGTAACACCGGGGAGCTGTTTTTT. Amino acid sequence: CASSQGAGNTGELFF.

V gene TRBV27 combines with J gene TRBJ2-6; the D call may be TRBD1 or TRBD2 (5 bases each). Germline CDR1 is MNHEY and CDR2 is SMNVEV (reference sequence). The CDR3 extends over 17 amino acids. The V gene lost 5 bases and the J gene lost 9 bases, with 23 bases spanning the gap. The CDR3: CASSPRPKQEAGNVLTF. In DNA, the CDR3 is TGTGCCAGCAGTCCAAGGCCGAAACAGGAGGCTGGCAACGTCCTGACTTTC.

V is TRBV12-3 or TRBV12-4 and J is TRBJ1-2, with D perhaps matching TRBD1 (5 bases). V was clipped by 5 bases and J by 6 bases, with 7 bases between them. The CDR3 runs to 11 residues. The CDR3 loop is CASSRQNGYTF. For the CDR3, the DNA is TGTGCCAGCAGTCGACAGAATGGCTACACCTTC.